This T cell receptor beta chain was found in a study of T cell repertoires in cytomegalovirus infection. Whole-study context: Based on public TCR beta signatures, there were indications of CMV infection and of a matching HLA type.

CDR3 length: 16 amino acids. V lost 3 bases and J lost 3; bases outside the gene matches: 8. Germline values: CDR1 DFQATT, CDR2 SNEGSKA (reference sequence). Study observations and caveats: Adding up the frequency of public TCR beta families identified people who carried CMV plus the relevant HLA. What dominated the ex vivo response were HLA-C-restricted CMV-specific TCR beta clonotypes.

Concerning this clonotype: The target antigen is unknown.

TCRdb redid the calling of the reads with MiXCR, one entry per CDR3 protein. Of about 300,000 distinct CDR3 sequences listed, approximately 8.9% are singletons. The chain employs TRBV20-1 and TRBJ2-1, with TRBD2 identical over 10 bases. The sample taken for sequencing was PBMCs. The TCR comes from a human donor in good health (CMV status not recorded). Some clones in this sample may be carry-over from other donors' samples. CDR3 sequence reads: CSASGLSGRLYNEQFF. The CDR3 DNA is TGCAGTGCTAGTGGTCTTAGCGGGAGGCTCTACAATGAGCAGTTCTTC.